Listed below are T cell receptor beta chains from one sample, sequenced in a study of CD8 T cells in ankylosing spondylitis. TCRdb independently ran MiXCR on the 5' RACE reads; one entry per CDR3 protein. The sample has some 840,000 distinct CDR3 sequences, approximately 10% seen once. The sample taken for sequencing was blood, either unsorted or a sorted T cell fraction (not recorded which). All receptors derive from a male donor with ankylosing spondylitis. CDR3s include the opening cysteine and the closing phenylalanine or tryptophan. The order of the fields is V gene, D gene, clone size, J gene, CDR3 DNA, CDR3 protein. The D gene is left open where the match is weak. Expanded clones are given a class, and other clones once, few, many or no size at all.

TRBV2,.,.,TRBJ2-3,TGTGCCAGCAGTGAAGTTCAGGGCGATACGCAGTATTTT,CASSEVQGDTQYF
TRBV3-1,.,many,TRBJ1-5,TGTGCCAGCAGCCGCGGAGACAATCAGCCCCAGCATTTT,CASSRGDNQPQHF
TRBV21-1,.,.,TRBJ2-2,TGTGCCAGCAGCACACAGCGGAAAAACACCGGGGAGCTGTTTTTT,CASSTQRKNTGELFF
TRBV6-2/TRBV6-3,TRBD2,.,TRBJ2-1,TGTGCCAGCAGTTACCGACTAGCAGATTTCTCCGGCCCCATTAGTATGGAGCAGTTCTTC,CASSYRLADFSGPISMEQFF
TRBV15,TRBD2,few,TRBJ2-3,TGTGCCACCAGCAGAGATCTAGCGGGGGTCACAGATACGCAGTATTTT,CATSRDLAGVTDTQYF
TRBV12-3/TRBV12-4,.,.,TRBJ1-6,TGTGCCAGCAGTTCCTGGACTGGCGTCGGGTCACCCCTCCACTTT,CASSSWTGVGSPLHF
TRBV7-2,.,.,TRBJ2-1,TGTGCCAGCAGCCCTATTATACACTCCTACAATGAGCAGTTCTTC,CASSPIIHSYNEQFF
TRBV4-2,TRBD1,.,TRBJ1-1,TGTGCCAGCAGCCAGACGGTGACAGGGCTAGGGGCTGAAGCTTTCTTT,CASSQTVTGLGAEAFF
TRBV20-1,.,few,TRBJ1-6,TGCAGTGCCTCGGGCAATTATAATTCACCCCTCCACTTT,CSASGNYNSPLHF
TRBV6-2/TRBV6-3,.,few,TRBJ1-1,TGTGCCAGCAGGGATTGGGCTGAAGCTTTCTTT,CASRDWAEAFF
TRBV20-1,.,many,TRBJ2-7,TGCAGTGCTAGAGTCGGTTACGAGCAGTACTTC,CSARVGYEQYF
TRBV20-1,TRBD1,many,TRBJ1-2,TGCAGTGGCAGCCTTTTACAGGGGGTCTATGGCTACACCTTC,CSGSLLQGVYGYTF
TRBV5-1,TRBD2,few,TRBJ2-3,TGCGCCAGCAGCTTGCGGGGGGGCACCCCCACAGATACGCAGTATTTT,CASSLRGGTPTDTQYF
TRBV12-3/TRBV12-4,.,few,TRBJ2-5,TGTGCCAGCAAAGTCCGACCGTACCAAGAGACCCAGTACTTC,CASKVRPYQETQYF
TRBV7-2,.,few,TRBJ1-6,TGTGCCAGCAGCTTAGGGACGGCAAAAAATTCACCCCTCCACTTT,CASSLGTAKNSPLHF
TRBV9,.,few,TRBJ1-1,TGTGCCAGCAGCGTAGAGGCAGCTATGAACACTGAAGCTTTCTTT,CASSVEAAMNTEAFF
TRBV4-3,.,many,TRBJ1-6,TGCGCCAGCAGCCAAGATGTCGCTGTGCAGGGTTCGGTTTCACCCCTCCACTTT,CASSQDVAVQGSVSPLHF
TRBV12-3/TRBV12-4,.,few,TRBJ2-3,TGTGCCAGCAGTTGGGGGGAAACAGATACGCAGTATTTT,CASSWGETDTQYF
TRBV5-1,TRBD2,.,TRBJ2-3,TGCGCCAGCAGCTCAGATAGCGGGAGGACGACAGATACGCAGTATTTT,CASSSDSGRTTDTQYF
TRBV10-3,.,many,TRBJ1-5,TGTGCCATCAGTGAGTGGAACAGGGAAATGGGTCAGCCCCAGCATTTT,CAISEWNREMGQPQHF
TRBV4-3,TRBD2,many,TRBJ2-3,TGCGCCAGCAGCCAAGGGGTCAGCGGGGGGTTTACAGATACGCAGTATTTT,CASSQGVSGGFTDTQYF
TRBV20-1,TRBD1,few,TRBJ2-5,TGCAGTGCCCAGGGGGCGGCGAAGACCCAGTACTTC,CSAQGAAKTQYF
TRBV28,.,few,TRBJ2-2,TGTGCCAGCAGCTACTTACAGGGTGATGACGGGGAGCTGTTTTTT,CASSYLQGDDGELFF
TRBV5-1,.,.,TRBJ1-2,TGCGCCAGCAGCTCAGAAGGGAACTATGGCTACACCTTC,CASSSEGNYGYTF
TRBV5-1,.,.,TRBJ2-7,TGCGCCAGCAGCTTGGAGGGTCAGGGCTACGAGCAGTACTTC,CASSLEGQGYEQYF
TRBV5-1,TRBD1,many,TRBJ1-2,TGCGCCAGCAGCCCAATGACAGGGCACTACGACGGCTACACCTTC,CASSPMTGHYDGYTF
TRBV7-2,.,.,TRBJ1-6,TGTGCCAGCAGCCCTCACATGAATTCACCCCTCCACTTT,CASSPHMNSPLHF
TRBV20-1,.,many,TRBJ2-1,TGCAGTGCCCTCGGCGCGAATGAGCAGTTCTTC,CSALGANEQFF
TRBV12-3/TRBV12-4,.,.,TRBJ1-2,TGTGCCAGCAGTTTATCGTCAGCTAACTATGGCTACACCTTC,CASSLSSANYGYTF
TRBV28,.,few,TRBJ1-1,TGTGCCACTATTGGGGGGGGGACTGAAGCTTTCTTT,CATIGGGTEAFF
TRBV20-1,TRBD1,.,TRBJ1-1,TGCAGTGCCGGACAGGGGGCCAACACTGAAGCTTTCTTT,CSAGQGANTEAFF
TRBV11-3,.,.,TRBJ2-1,TGTGCCAGCAGCTCGAGCATCGGGACACCCCGGGGGGAGCAGTTCTTC,CASSSSIGTPRGEQFF
TRBV6-1,TRBD1,.,TRBJ1-5,TGTGCCAGCAGTGAATCTGGGACAGGGTATCAGCCCCAGCATTTT,CASSESGTGYQPQHF
TRBV7-9,TRBD2,.,TRBJ2-7,TGTGCCAGCAGCTTATGGCCGGGACTAGCGCCAACCTACGAGCAGTACTTC,CASSLWPGLAPTYEQYF
TRBV5-1,TRBD1,.,TRBJ1-3,TGCGCCAGCAGCTCACAGGGGGCTGGAAACACCATATATTTT,CASSSQGAGNTIYF
TRBV20-1,.,.,TRBJ2-7,TGCAGTGCTAGAGTACCCGACAAGAGTTACGAGCAGTACTTC,CSARVPDKSYEQYF
TRBV20-1,.,few,TRBJ1-5,TGCAGTGCTTTTGATGACCCCAATCAGCCCCAGCATTTT,CSAFDDPNQPQHF
TRBV20-1,.,.,TRBJ1-1,TGCAGTGCTAGGGAGGGACTGAACACTGAAGCTTTCTTT,CSAREGLNTEAFF
TRBV5-5,.,few,TRBJ2-2,TGTGCCAGCAGTCCCTTGACACTTTCGAACACCGGGGAGCTGTTTTTT,CASSPLTLSNTGELFF
TRBV2,.,.,TRBJ2-7,TGTGCCAGCCGCACCGAGAGCTACGAGCAGTACTTC,CASRTESYEQYF
TRBV7-8,TRBD2,.,TRBJ2-7,TGTGCCAGCAGCTTTGGGACTAGTATCGAGCAGTACTTC,CASSFGTSIEQYF
TRBV7-9,.,.,TRBJ2-5,TGTGCCAGCCTCCAGGATTTCGGAGGGTCCCAGTACTTC,CASLQDFGGSQYF
TRBV20-1,TRBD1,few,TRBJ1-4,TGCAGTGCTAGGGACAGGGGAAATGAAAAACTGTTTTTT,CSARDRGNEKLFF
TRBV6-2/TRBV6-3,TRBD2,.,TRBJ2-7,TGTGCCAGCAGTGGGGGACTAGCGGTAACCTACGAGCAGTACTTC,CASSGGLAVTYEQYF
TRBV7-2,.,many,TRBJ2-6,TGTGCCAACCACAGGGTTGCTGGGGCCAACGTCCTGACTTTC,CANHRVAGANVLTF
TRBV2,.,.,TRBJ1-5,TGTGCCAGCGGCTCAGAGGGCGCCGGGCAGCCCCAGCATTTT,CASGSEGAGQPQHF
TRBV7-8,.,.,TRBJ2-4,TGTGCCAGCAGCTTGGGGGCGAGGGATCAAAACATTCAGTACTTC,CASSLGARDQNIQYF
TRBV6-1,.,few,TRBJ2-6,TGTGCCAGCAGTCGGGATAGGGAGGCCAACGTCCTGACTTTC,CASSRDREANVLTF
TRBV24-1,TRBD2,.,TRBJ2-1,TGTGCCACCAGTGCCGCCGGGGGGAATTGGCAGTTCTTC,CATSAAGGNWQFF
TRBV20-1,.,many,TRBJ2-7,TGCAGTGCTAGATTCAGTTACGAGCAGTACTTC,CSARFSYEQYF
TRBV20-1,.,many,TRBJ2-2,TGCAGTGCTACAAAGGGACGGCTCACCGGGGAGCTGTTTTTT,CSATKGRLTGELFF
TRBV20-1,.,.,TRBJ2-6,TGCAGTGTAGTGCGGTCTCGCGACGTCCTGACTTTC,CSVVRSRDVLTF
TRBV20-1,.,.,TRBJ1-5,TGCAGTGCTAGAGAGGGGTATGATCAGCCCCAGCATTTT,CSAREGYDQPQHF
TRBV20-1,.,.,TRBJ1-3,TGCAGTGCCTTGGGACGCCTGACTGGAAACACCATATATTTT,CSALGRLTGNTIYF